This T cell receptor beta chain comes out of a study of human T cells and chemical hapten exposure. Study overall: Across the whole study, which lasted around 25 weeks, patients were given diphenylcyclopropenone on the scalp once a week. Overall study findings and caveats: There was no change with DPC sensitization in TCRs above 1 in 1000 frequency.

TCRdb re-called the RACE reads through MiXCR, storing one row per CDR3 protein. The table lists about 34,000 distinct CDR3 sequences, 6% to 7% of them singletons. As to time point: patch test 1, 2 weeks after DPC sensitization. The sample's treatment: therapeutic diphenylcyclopropenone sensitization with weekly scalp DPC. Unfractionated whole blood yielded the extracted total RNA. In the case of this clonotype: The antigen is undetermined.

The CDR3 sequence is 14 residues long. Germline V lookup: CDR1 SGHVS, CDR2 FNYEAQ. J was trimmed by 5 bases and V by 5 bases; bases with no gene match: 6. The sample here was whole blood, taken in connection with sensitization to the hapten diphenylcyclopropenone (DPC). The chain has TRBV7-6 and TRBJ1-1, with 9 nucleotides matching TRBD1. This TCR derives from a woman in her 30s with alopecia areata. Some clones in this sample may be carry-over from other donors' samples. CDR3 sequence (DNA): TGTGCCAGCAGCCCCTGGACAGGGGATACTGAAGCTTTCTTT. Protein: CASSPWTGDTEAFF.